These 17 T cell receptor beta chains originate from one sample sequenced in a study of shared clonotypes between healthy human individuals. The data were produced by immunoSEQ multiplex PCR, yet TCRdb's version contains in-frame clones alone and is incomplete. The top ten hold about 12% of the sample, which has about 520,000 clones, 78% seen once. Sequencing was performed on PBMCs. The receptors stem from a woman between 40 and 50 years old in good health. Some clones in this sample may be carry-over from other donors' samples.

This chain uses TRBV29-1 with TRBJ2-1; D perhaps matches TRBD1 (5 bases). Germline loops: CDR1 SQVTM, CDR2 ANQGSEA. V lost 1 base, J lost 2 bases, and 9 bases lay in between. This CDR3 spans 14 amino acids. The CDR3 sequence is CSVEGWGAYNEQFF. The CDR3 DNA follows: TGCAGCGTTGAAGGGTGGGGCGCCTACAATGAGCAGTTCTTC.

The chain is built from TRBV10-3 and TRBJ2-2, with 15 bases matching TRBD2. CDR1 and CDR2 (germline): ENHRY, SYGVKD. J lost 0 bases, V lost 2 bases, and 7 bases had no gene match. This CDR3 spans 20 amino acids. The CDR3 spells CAISEAGTSGRPTNTGELFF. The CDR3 DNA follows: TGTGCCATCAGTGAGGCCGGGACTAGCGGGAGGCCCACGAACACCGGGGAGCTGTTTTTT.

This clone was observed a single time. J is TRBJ1-1 and V is TRBV19; 7 bases align to TRBD1. The CDR3 runs 16 residues. Germline CDR1 is LNHDA and CDR2 is SQIVND (reference sequence). J lost 2 bases, V lost 3 bases, and 9 bases had no gene match. CDR3 in amino acids: CASSIPGQNLNTEAFF. The CDR3 DNA follows: TGTGCCAGTAGTATTCCGGGACAGAATCTTAACACTGAAGCTTTCTTT.

This chain connects TRBV7-9 to TRBJ2-1; TRBD2 matches 8 bases. Germline V gives CDR1 SEHNR, CDR2 FQNEAQ (reference sequence). V lost 11 bases to trimming and J lost 10 bases; unmatched junction nucleotides: 10. CDR3 length: 12 amino acids. The CDR3 loop reads CASEAGGREQFF. CDR3 nucleotide sequence: TGTGCCTCCGAGGCGGGAGGTCGAGAGCAGTTCTTC.

This clone was picked up a small number of times. The chain is built from TRBV28 and TRBJ2-7, with TRBD1 matching over 7 bases. CDR3 length: 12 amino acids. V dropped 6 bases and J dropped 6; count of bases not matched to a gene: 5. Per the germline V gene, CDR1 is MDHEN and CDR2 is SYDVKM. Written as DNA, the CDR3 is TGTGCCAGCAGATCGGGACAGCGCGAGCAGTACTTC. It translates to CASRSGQREQYF.

The CDR3 reads CAAYRFKNTEAFF. Written as DNA, the CDR3 is TGTGCCGCTTACCGATTCAAGAACACTGAAGCTTTCTTT. The rearrangement joins TRBV5-8 to TRBJ1-1; the D is unclear. Germline assignment: CDR1 SGHTS and CDR2 YDEGEE. Trimming took off 10 bases at V and 1 base at J, with 14 bases between the two ends. This CDR3 is 13 amino acids long.

The CDR3 DNA is TGTGCCAGTAGAGCCCGTCGAGGGCCGACAGGACCCAACTCTGGGGCCAACGTCCTGACTTTC. Its protein product is CASRARRGPTGPNSGANVLTF. This chain uses TRBV19 with TRBJ2-6; a possible D gene is TRBD1 (6 bases). The germline V and J ends were trimmed by 6 bases and 0 bases, with 27 bases remaining between them. The CDR3 has 21 amino acids. CDR1 and CDR2 (germline): LNHDA, SQIVND (reference sequence).

As regards this clone: Other DNA sequences of this sample code for an identical CDR3. The V call is TRBV6-5, the J call TRBJ2-1; tentative D call: TRBD2 (5 bases). The germline V gene encodes CDR1 MNHEY and CDR2 SVGAGI. The V end lost 2 bases, the J end lost 0 bases, and 5 bases lay between the germline ends. The CDR3 totals 14 residues. CDR3 sequence reads: CASSYRDSYNEQFF. Here the CDR3 DNA reads TGTGCCAGCAGTTACCGGGACTCCTACAATGAGCAGTTCTTC.

J is TRBJ2-7 and V is TRBV5-1; 11 bases match TRBD2. Germline CDR1 and CDR2: SGHRS and YFSETQ. Trimming cost V 0 bases and J 4 bases; bases outside gene matches: 3. The CDR3 has 15 residues. CDR3 sequence: CASSLEGTSGYEQYF. The CDR3 bases are TGCGCCAGCAGCTTGGAAGGGACTAGCGGTTACGAGCAGTACTTC.

For the CDR3, the DNA is TGTGCCAGCACTTGGGGGGGGTTGAACACTGAAGCTTTCTTT. Protein: CASTWGGLNTEAFF. The V call is TRBV28, the J call TRBJ1-1, with D possibly matching TRBD1 (5 bases). The V and J ends lost 7 bases and 0 bases respectively, with 12 bases between them. Per the germline V gene, CDR1 is MDHEN and CDR2 is SYDVKM. The CDR3 totals 14 residues.

This chain joins TRBV27 and TRBJ2-1; D remains unclear. V shed 6 bases and J shed 2 bases, with 14 bases lying between them. The CDR3 runs to 15 residues. Germline V gene sequence: CDR1 MNHEY, CDR2 SMNVEV (reference sequence). Here the CDR3 reads CASRVGGHTYNEQFF. The CDR3 DNA is TGTGCCAGCAGAGTCGGCGGTCATACCTACAATGAGCAGTTCTTC.

The chain has TRBV7-8 and TRBJ1-1, with D possibly matching TRBD1 (5 bases). The CDR3 length is 15 residues. From germline, CDR1 is SGHVS and CDR2 FQNEAQ. V shed 0 bases and J shed 2 bases, with 10 bases lying between them. The CDR3 region is CASSLASGGNTEAFF. Written as DNA, the CDR3 is TGTGCCAGCAGCTTAGCGAGCGGGGGAAACACTGAAGCTTTCTTT.

Turning to this clone: A clone one base away is much larger, so this may be a read error. This specimen includes other DNA sequences encoding the same CDR3. This sequence joins TRBV12-2 and TRBJ2-3; the table's TRBD2 call for D was not verified on the DNA. TRBV12-2 is deemed a pseudogene. The CDR3 spans 22 residues. The CDR3 DNA reads as TGCGCAAGTCGCCCGGATGGGGTTGGACTAACCCCTCCCATATCTAGCACAGATACGCAGTATTTT. Its protein product is CASRPDGVGLTPPISSTDTQYF.

This clone was observed a single time. The chain has TRBV30 and TRBJ2-7, with D possibly matching TRBD1 (6 bases). The CDR3 totals 14 residues. V was cut by 4 bases and J by 4 bases, with 17 bases left in between. CDR1 and CDR2 (germline): GTSNPN, SVGIG (reference sequence). CDR3: CAWNRAGANYEQYF. CDR3 DNA: TGTGCCTGGAATCGGGCAGGGGCTAATTACGAGCAGTACTTC.

With regard to this clone: In the same sample, other DNA sequences code for this CDR3. The V and J genes are TRBV7-9 and TRBJ2-6; no firm D call. The CDR3 length is 15 residues. Germline CDR1 and CDR2: SEHNR and FQNEAQ (reference sequence). V lost 3 bases and J 0 bases, leaving 6 bases between the germline ends. The CDR3 reads CASSLVLSGANVLTF. The CDR3 nucleotides read TGTGCCAGCAGCTTGGTTCTCTCTGGGGCCAACGTCCTGACTTTC.

The chain joins TRBV9 to TRBJ1-2; tentative D call: TRBD1 (6 bases). Trimming removed 7 bases from V and 3 bases from J, with 16 bases in between. The CDR3 has 14 amino acids. CDR1 SGDLS and CDR2 YYNGEE come from the germline V gene. CDR3 DNA sequence: TGTGCCAGCGCCGTGGGGGGCTTTGACTATGGCTACACCTTC. Residues: CASAVGGFDYGYTF.

V usage is TRBV29-1 and J usage is TRBJ1-2; 7 bases match TRBD1. This CDR3 has 15 amino acids. J gave up 6 bases and V 0 bases, and 10 bases lay outside the gene matches. From germline, CDR1 is SQVTM and CDR2 ANQGSEA. The CDR3 bases are TGCAGCGTTGAAGAGGGGCGACAGGGACAGAATGGCTACACCTTC. It encodes CSVEEGRQGQNGYTF.